This T cell receptor beta chain was sequenced in a study of cytomegalovirus exposure and HLA in healthy donors. Study details: Ancestry clustering placed 81% of over 300 genotyped donors in the Caucasian-associated cluster. Overall study findings and caveats: TCR beta chain V- and J-gene trimming was linked, in a later analysis, to a missense variant in DCLRE1C. In vitro checks showed that a few CMV-associated chains really do target CMV antigens. The authors considered a cluster of highly shared sequence variants likely to be a sequencing artifact.

The CDR3 has 16 residues. CDR1 is SGDLS and CDR2 is YYNGEE in the germline V gene. The ends were cut back, 0 bases at V and 5 bases at J, with 17 bases in the middle. As concerns this clone: What it binds is not known.

Use of 60 Vbeta and 13 Jbeta primers characterized the PCR. TCRdb's table, derived via immunoSEQ multiplex PCR, lists solely in-frame clones and lacks some. The data show over 110,000 clones, 78% seen once. This rearrangement joins TRBV9 to TRBJ1-2; D uncertain. The sequence came from a female donor in good health and CMV-seronegative. Sequencing used PBMCs. The CDR3, as DNA: TGTGCCAGCAGCGTAGAGGAGGGTACAAAGGTATATGGCTACACCTTC. This codes for CASSVEEGTKVYGYTF.